This T cell receptor beta chain was identified in a study of cytomegalovirus exposure and HLA in healthy donors. Whole-study findings and limits: Analysis was performed later, and it showed HLA-associated TCR beta chains to be more clonally expanded than equally common others. Common viral pathogens seemed to be connected with several of the most significant clusters, according to a later analysis.

The PCR had 60 Vbeta and 13 Jbeta primers. Some clones are missing from TCRdb's copy, which holds only in-frame ones; the method was immunoSEQ multiplex PCR. Altogether roughly 130,000 clones are present, about 82% being singletons, with the ten largest covering 1% to 1.5%. For this clone: The antigen is not known.

Germline assignment: CDR1 MNHEY and CDR2 SMNVEV (reference sequence). Trimming stripped 6 bases from V and 6 bases from J, with 15 bases between. This CDR3 comprises 13 residues. The chain uses TRBV27 and TRBJ2-7; D remains unclear. This TCR derives from a boy aged 5-17 years in good health and CMV-seronegative. Sequencing was performed on PBMCs. The CDR3 nucleotides read TGTGCCAGCAGCCTAGTAGGTGGCCGCGAGCAGTACTTC. The encoded protein is CASSLVGGREQYF.